Following are 26 T cell receptor beta chains from one sample sequenced in a study of cytomegalovirus exposure and HLA in healthy donors. Sequenced by immunoSEQ multiplex PCR; TCRdb stores in-frame clones only, minus some. This sample has 56,000 or so clones, with roughly 92% found just once. Input material: PBMCs. Receptors originate from a man between 18 and 35 years old in good health and CMV-seronegative.

V and J are TRBV4-1 and TRBJ1-5; unclear D gene. The V end was cut by 0 bases, the J end by 0 bases, with 9 bases between. This CDR3 has 16 amino acids. Germline V lookup: CDR1 MGHRA, CDR2 YSYEKL. The DNA of the CDR3 is TGCGCCAGCAGCCAAGAGGGCCGGGGTAGCAATCAGCCCCAGCATTTT. Its translation: CASSQEGRGSNQPQHF.

The CDR3 region is CASFPGQGNYEQYF. The CDR3 nucleotides are TGTGCCAGCTTCCCGGGACAGGGCAACTACGAGCAGTACTTC. This chain joins TRBV28 and TRBJ2-7; 9 bases agree with TRBD1. Germline V lookup: CDR1 MDHEN, CDR2 SYDVKM. This CDR3 is 14 amino acids long. V trimming: 8 bases; J trimming: 3 bases; junction bases outside the gene matches: 8.

The chain couples TRBV9 to TRBJ2-1, with TRBD2 as a possible D gene (6 bases). The ends were cut back, 4 bases at V and 15 bases at J, with 17 bases in the middle. CDR3 length equals 12 residues. CDR1 SGDLS and CDR2 YYNGEE come from the germline V gene. CDR3 residues: CASSSGLSGVFF. For the CDR3, the DNA is TGTGCCAGCAGCTCGGGACTTTCCGGGGTGTTCTTC.

The chain couples TRBV5-1 to TRBJ1-5; unclear D gene. V was clipped by 4 bases and J by 5 bases, with 13 bases between them. The CDR3 is made up of 14 amino acids. Germline CDR1 and CDR2: SGHRS and YFSETQ. Written as DNA, the CDR3 is TGCGCCAGCAGCCTAGCAGCGGGGTATCAGCCCCAGCATTTT. Amino acids: CASSLAAGYQPQHF.

The V call is TRBV28, the J call TRBJ1-2; 8 bases fit TRBD1. The J segment lost 4 bases and the V segment lost 6 bases, leaving 7 bases of the junction unmatched. The CDR3 has 14 residues. Per germline, CDR1 MDHEN and CDR2 SYDVKM. The CDR3 region is CASRRQGIRYGYTF. CDR3 coding DNA: TGTGCCAGCAGGAGACAGGGGATTCGCTATGGCTACACCTTC.

This rearrangement joins TRBV4-3 to TRBJ2-1; D is unresolved. CDR1 and CDR2 from the germline V gene are LGHNA and YSLEER. V dropped 1 base and J dropped 8 bases, with 18 bases sitting between them. This CDR3 is 16 amino acids long. In DNA form, the CDR3 reads TGCGCCAGCAGCCAAGCGTCCCTAGGCCAGCCAGATGAGCAGTTCTTC. This codes for CASSQASLGQPDEQFF.

This clone was observed a handful of times. The chain carries TRBV27 and TRBJ2-1, with TRBD2 matching over 7 bases. The CDR3 is 20 residues long. The germline V gene has CDR1 MNHEY and CDR2 SMNVEV (reference sequence). V shed 4 bases, J shed 4 bases, and the junction held 22 bases outside the gene matches. This CDR3 is CASSSRPPRPSGEKYNEQFF. The CDR3 DNA follows: TGTGCCAGCAGTTCCCGTCCACCGCGCCCTAGCGGAGAGAAGTACAATGAGCAGTTCTTC.

In DNA, the CDR3 is TGTGCCAGCAGCTTACGAGGGGGAGAGACCCAGTACTTC. Translation: CASSLRGGETQYF. The rearrangement joins TRBV7-2 to TRBJ2-5, with a tentative D call TRBD1 (6 bases). The germline V gene has CDR1 SGHTA and CDR2 FQGNSA. The CDR3 is 13 residues long. The V end lost 2 bases, the J end lost 4 bases, and 8 bases lay between the germline ends. The full variable domain, rest sourced from reference TRBV7-2 and TRBJ2-5, is GAGVSQSPSNKVTEKGKDVELRCDPISGHTALYWYRQSLGQGLEFLIYFQGNSAPDKSGLPSDRFSAERTGGSVSTLTIQRTQQEDSAVYLCASSLRGGETQYFGPGTRLLVL.

The rearrangement joins TRBV6-5 to TRBJ2-5; 9 nucleotides match TRBD2. J gave up 5 bases and V 10 bases, and 11 bases lay outside the gene matches. Germline V lookup: CDR1 MNHEY, CDR2 SVGAGI. CDR3 size: 14 residues. The CDR3 sequence is CATHLAGTGETQYF. The CDR3 region has the DNA TGTGCCACCCACCTAGCGGGAACCGGGGAGACCCAGTACTTC.

Note on this clone: This same CDR3 is encoded by further DNA sequences in the sample. The chain uses TRBV6-6 and TRBJ2-5, with no clear D. CDR1 and CDR2 from the germline V gene are MNHNY and SVGAGI (reference sequence). Trimming cost V 0 bases and J 5 bases, with 4 bases left between them. The CDR3 contains 12 residues. In nucleotides, the CDR3 is TGTGCCAGCAGTTACTCACGGGAGACCCAGTACTTC. Protein sequence: CASSYSRETQYF.

V usage is TRBV5-1 and J usage is TRBJ2-3; D perhaps matches TRBD2 (6 bases). The CDR3 loop spans 14 amino acids. Germline V gene lookup returns CDR1 SGHRS and CDR2 YFSETQ. V was cut by 2 bases and J by 0 bases, with 7 bases left in between. As DNA, the CDR3 is TGCGCCAGCAGCTTTAGCGGCAGCACAGATACGCAGTATTTT. Amino acid sequence: CASSFSGSTDTQYF.

CDR3 residues: CASSINYNIANTGELFF. CDR3 coding DNA: TGTGCCAGTAGTATCAACTACAACATCGCGAACACCGGGGAGCTGTTTTTT. The chain couples TRBV19 to TRBJ2-2; no clear D gene. V lost 3 bases and J 0 bases, leaving 14 bases between the germline ends. Germline V gene sequence: CDR1 LNHDA, CDR2 SQIVND (reference sequence). The CDR3 totals 17 residues.

The chain employs TRBV9 and TRBJ2-2; TRBD2 aligns across 9 bases. V was pared by 4 bases and J by 1 base, with 20 bases of the junction left unmatched. CDR3 size: 21 residues. The V gene's germline CDR1 is SGDLS and CDR2 YYNGEE. CDR3 bases: TGTGCCAGCAGCTTTACTTTTAAATTAACTCCTAGCGGGGAGAACACCGGGGAGCTGTTTTTT. Translation: CASSFTFKLTPSGENTGELFF.

The rearrangement joins TRBV19 to TRBJ2-2; D unclear. V lost 8 bases to trimming and J lost 7 bases, with 11 bases between them. The CDR3 totals 12 residues. CDR1 LNHDA and CDR2 SQIVND come from the germline V gene (reference sequence). The CDR3 sequence: CASRVPGGELFF. The CDR3 bases are TGTGCCAGTCGGGTGCCTGGCGGGGAGCTGTTTTTT. The full variable domain, rest sourced from reference TRBV19 and TRBJ2-2, is DGGITQSPKYLFRKEGQNVTLSCEQNLNHDAMYWYRQDPGQGLRLIYYSQIVNDFQKGDIAEGYSVSREKKESFPLTVTSAQKNPTAFYLCASRVPGGELFFGEGSRLTVL.

The V and J genes are TRBV7-2 and TRBJ2-5; a possible D gene is TRBD2 (6 bases). This CDR3 is 16 amino acids long. V was cut by 3 bases and J by 5 bases, with 19 bases left in between. The germline V gene encodes CDR1 SGHTA and CDR2 FQGNSA. DNA of the CDR3: TGTGCCAGCAGCTTCCGCCCGGGTACTCGGGGGGAGACCCAGTACTTC. Encoded protein: CASSFRPGTRGETQYF.

This rearrangement joins TRBV9 to TRBJ2-5, with a possible D match to TRBD2 (6 bases). The CDR3 extends over 14 amino acids. V lost 3 bases and J lost 4, with 13 bases in between. Germline CDR1 reads SGDLS; CDR2 reads YYNGEE. This chain's CDR3 is CASSAPGGRETQYF. The CDR3, as DNA: TGTGCCAGCAGCGCCCCAGGAGGGCGAGAGACCCAGTACTTC.

V gene TRBV6-4 combines with J gene TRBJ2-3, with 9 bases fitting TRBD2. Germline lookup yields CDR1 MRHNA and CDR2 SNTAGT. V was pared by 0 bases and J by 5 bases, with 9 bases of the junction left unmatched. CDR3 length equals 17 residues. CDR3 nucleotides: TGTGCCAGCAGTGACTCCCCGCTAGCGGGGCGGGGAGATACGCAGTATTTT. This sequence encodes CASSDSPLAGRGDTQYF.

This rearrangement joins TRBV29-1 to TRBJ2-5; 7 bases are a match to TRBD2. CDR3 length equals 13 residues. Germline V gene data show CDR1 as SQVTM and CDR2 as ANQGSEA. J lost 5 bases, V lost 4 bases, and 7 bases had no gene match. The CDR3 is CSVALGRGETQYF. The CDR3 nucleotides are TGCAGCGTTGCGCTGGGGCGGGGGGAGACCCAGTACTTC.

This rearrangement joins TRBV27 to TRBJ2-1; 11 bases agree with TRBD1. The CDR3 totals 16 residues. V gave up 6 bases and J gave up 7 bases; unmatched junction bases: 11. Germline loops: CDR1 MNHEY, CDR2 SMNVEV (reference sequence). The CDR3 DNA is TGTGCCAGCAGCGGCGTAAGGACAGGGGGCGGGAATGAGCAGTTCTTC. Translated, it gives CASSGVRTGGGNEQFF.

The chain recombines TRBV9 with TRBJ2-7; 7 bases are shared with TRBD2. The CDR3 loop spans 15 amino acids. Trimming took 3 bases from V and 0 from J; bases not matched to a gene: 6. Per the germline V gene, CDR1 is SGDLS and CDR2 is YYNGEE. CDR3 DNA sequence: TGTGCCAGCAGCGAGGGTAGCGGGCACTCCTACGAGCAGTACTTC. Its protein product is CASSEGSGHSYEQYF.

This clone was seen a few times. V is TRBV10-3 and J is TRBJ2-2; D unresolved. CDR3 length equals 14 residues. The V end was cut by 6 bases, the J end by 0 bases, with 8 bases between. CDR1 ENHRY and CDR2 SYGVKD come from the germline V gene. CDR3 sequence (DNA): TGTGCCATCAGGGCCCAGGCGAACACCGGGGAGCTGTTTTTT. Translating it yields CAIRAQANTGELFF.

This chain uses TRBV28 with TRBJ1-2; D remains unclear. CDR1 and CDR2 (germline): MDHEN, SYDVKM. V lost 3 bases and J lost 4, with 6 bases in between. The CDR3 loop spans 12 amino acids. The CDR3 here is CASSFMSYGYTF. The CDR3 DNA reads TGTGCCAGCAGTTTCATGTCCTATGGCTACACCTTC.

The gene calls are TRBV7-2 and TRBJ2-7; 8 nucleotides align to TRBD2. Per the germline V gene, CDR1 is SGHTA and CDR2 is FQGNSA. The CDR3 consists of 16 residues. V gave up 4 bases and J gave up 6 bases; unmatched junction bases: 14. CDR3 residues: CASSSPVAGLRVEQYF. CDR3 nucleotide sequence: TGTGCCAGCAGCTCCCCGGTAGCGGGACTACGAGTCGAGCAGTACTTC.

This chain joins TRBV4-3 and TRBJ2-3; possible D gene TRBD1, 5 bases. CDR3 length equals 17 residues. V was trimmed by 0 bases and J by 2 bases, leaving 15 bases between them. Germline loops: CDR1 LGHNA, CDR2 YSLEER. CDR3 protein: CASSQDGASPVTDTQYF. CDR3 coding DNA: TGCGCCAGCAGCCAAGATGGGGCCTCCCCCGTCACAGATACGCAGTATTTT.

The rearrangement joins TRBV11-3 to TRBJ2-5; 9 nucleotides line up with TRBD1. CDR3 length: 13 amino acids. Germline V CDR1 and CDR2: SGHNT, YENEEA. Trimming took 8 bases from V and 5 from J; bases not matched to a gene: 6. CDR3 coding DNA: TGTGCCAGCTGCCGAGACAGGGGGGAGACCCAGTACTTC. Translation gives CASCRDRGETQYF.

This chain uses TRBV20-1 with TRBJ2-3, with D possibly matching TRBD2 (6 bases). This CDR3 spans 11 amino acids. Germline V CDR1 and CDR2: DFQATT, SNEGSKA (reference sequence). CDR3 in amino acids: CSRDSSGAQYF. Written as DNA, the CDR3 is TGCAGCAGGGACTCATCGGGTGCGCAGTATTTT.